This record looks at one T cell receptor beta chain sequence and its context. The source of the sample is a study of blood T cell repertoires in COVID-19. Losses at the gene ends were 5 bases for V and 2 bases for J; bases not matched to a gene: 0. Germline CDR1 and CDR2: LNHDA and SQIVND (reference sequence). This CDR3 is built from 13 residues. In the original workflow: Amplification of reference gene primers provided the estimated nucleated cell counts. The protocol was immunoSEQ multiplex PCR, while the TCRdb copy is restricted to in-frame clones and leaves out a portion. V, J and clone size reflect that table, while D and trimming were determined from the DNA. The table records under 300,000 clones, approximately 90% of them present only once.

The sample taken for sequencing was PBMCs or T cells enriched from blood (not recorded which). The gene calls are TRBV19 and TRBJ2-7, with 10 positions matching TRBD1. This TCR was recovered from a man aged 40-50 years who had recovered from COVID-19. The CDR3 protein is CASSGTGAYEQYF. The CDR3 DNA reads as TGTGCCAGTAGTGGGACAGGGGCCTACGAGCAGTACTTC.